These 21 T cell receptor beta chains were all obtained from the same sample, sequenced in a study of blood T cell repertoires in COVID-19. TCRdb's copy holds only in-frame clones and misses some; the assay was immunoSEQ multiplex PCR. The table has some 200,000 clones, about 86% seen once. The sequenced sample was peripheral blood. These receptors all stem from a man between 18 and 35 years old with active or convalescent COVID-19.

CDR3 nucleotide sequence: TGTGCCATCACAGGGACTAGCGAACTAGTCCTGACTTTC. Protein product: CAITGTSELVLTF. The chain is built from TRBV7-9 and TRBJ2-6, with 10 nucleotides matching TRBD2. The CDR3 spans 13 residues. Germline V gene sequence: CDR1 SEHNR, CDR2 FQNEAQ (reference sequence). Losses at the gene ends were 10 bases for V and 13 bases for J; bases not matched to a gene: 10. Full variable domain (outside the CDR3, taken from reference TRBV7-9 and TRBJ2-6): DTGVSQNPRHKITKRGQNVTFRCDPISEHNRLYWYRQTLGQGPEFLTYFQNEAQLEKSRLLSDRFSAERPKGSFSTLEIQRTEQGDSAMYLCAITGTSELVLTFGAGSRLTVL.

The chain uses TRBV7-9 and TRBJ2-7; the D gene is possibly TRBD1 (6 bases). Germline CDR1 reads SEHNR; CDR2 reads FQNEAQ (reference sequence). V dropped 1 base and J dropped 0 bases, with 13 bases sitting between them. There are 16 residues in the CDR3. DNA for the CDR3: TGTGCCAGCAGCTTAGGTGTGGGGGCCTCCTCCTACGAGCAGTACTTC. As protein: CASSLGVGASSYEQYF.

The chain has TRBV12-3 or TRBV12-4 and TRBJ2-5, with D maybe TRBD2 (5 bases). The ends were cut back, 6 bases at V and 7 bases at J, with 12 bases in the middle. The CDR3 is 12 residues long. The CDR3 DNA reads as TGTGCCAGCAGCTCCGGGGTGGGGACCCAGTACTTC. This sequence encodes CASSSGVGTQYF.

The chain recombines TRBV7-8 with TRBJ1-5; TRBD1 aligns across 9 bases. CDR1 and CDR2 from the germline V gene are SGHVS and FQNEAQ. This CDR3 has 17 amino acids. With V trimmed by 5 bases and J by 7 bases, 15 bases remained unmatched. The CDR3 region has the DNA TGTGCCAGCAGCCCCGGGACAGGGAAGCTCAAAGGCCAGCCCCAGCATTTT. Protein product: CASSPGTGKLKGQPQHF.

This chain uses TRBV28 with TRBJ1-2; 8 bases agree with TRBD1. The length of the CDR3 is 15 residues. The germline V gene encodes CDR1 MDHEN and CDR2 SYDVKM. V gave up 6 bases and J gave up 6 bases; unmatched junction bases: 12. The CDR3 protein is CASSQDRVSFDGYTF. In DNA form, the CDR3 reads TGTGCCAGCAGCCAGGACAGGGTGTCGTTCGATGGCTACACCTTC.

V and J are TRBV5-6 and TRBJ2-4; D is perhaps TRBD2 (5 bases). CDR3 length equals 17 residues. The V end was cut by 3 bases, the J end by 9 bases, with 25 bases between. Germline CDR1 reads SGHDT; CDR2 reads YYEEEE. CDR3 DNA: TGTGCCAGCAGCTGGTCATCCGGGCTTCACTCGAGGGTCATTCAGTACTTC. This translates into CASSWSSGLHSRVIQYF.

This chain connects TRBV19 to TRBJ1-2; D uncertain. The CDR3 spans 12 residues. Germline V lookup: CDR1 LNHDA, CDR2 SQIVND (reference sequence). Trimming left V 6 bases short and J 3 bases short, with 8 bases between. The chain's CDR3 is CASRTDDYGYTF. The DNA for the CDR3 is TGTGCCAGTAGAACAGATGACTATGGCTACACCTTC. Looking up the rest from reference TRBV19 and TRBJ1-2 gives the full variable domain: DGGITQSPKYLFRKEGQNVTLSCEQNLNHDAMYWYRQDPGQGLRLIYYSQIVNDFQKGDIAEGYSVSREKKESFPLTVTSAQKNPTAFYLCASRTDDYGYTFGSGTRLTVV.

V gene TRBV5-1 combines with J gene TRBJ2-6, with D maybe TRBD2 (5 bases). The germline V gene encodes CDR1 SGHRS and CDR2 YFSETQ. V lost 0 bases and J 4 bases, leaving 14 bases between the germline ends. The CDR3 consists of 17 residues. For the CDR3, the DNA is TGCGCCAGCAGCTTGGGTTCAACGACGGGAGGGGCCAACGTCCTGACTTTC. The encoded protein is CASSLGSTTGGANVLTF.

The chain employs TRBV2 and TRBJ1-1; D perhaps matches TRBD1 (5 bases). V was clipped by 6 bases and J by 1 base, with 12 bases between them. The germline gives CDR1 SNHLY, CDR2 FYNNEI. The CDR3 has 14 residues. This CDR3 reads CASRGDSWNTEAFF. CDR3 sequence (DNA): TGTGCCAGCAGGGGGGACTCCTGGAACACTGAAGCTTTCTTT.

This chain connects TRBV7-9 to TRBJ2-6; weak D call: TRBD2 (5 bases). The CDR3 covers 15 residues. The germline V gene encodes CDR1 SEHNR and CDR2 FQNEAQ (reference sequence). CDR3 sequence (DNA): TGTGGCGGAGGAGAAAACGGCTCTGGGGCCAACGTCCTGACTTTC. Translated, it gives CGGGENGSGANVLTF.

The chain couples TRBV19 to TRBJ1-1; D is unclear. There are 11 residues in the CDR3. Looked up from germline, CDR1 is LNHDA and CDR2 is SQIVND (reference sequence). The V and J ends lost 7 bases and 3 bases respectively, with 6 bases between them. The CDR3 region has the DNA TGTGCCAGTAAGGCGGACACTGAAGCTTTCTTT. Encoded protein: CASKADTEAFF. The full variable domain, with the rest looked up from reference TRBV19 and TRBJ1-1, is DGGITQSPKYLFRKEGQNVTLSCEQNLNHDAMYWYRQDPGQGLRLIYYSQIVNDFQKGDIAEGYSVSREKKESFPLTVTSAQKNPTAFYLCASKADTEAFFGQGTRLTVV.

V usage is TRBV6-6 and J usage is TRBJ1-1, with TRBD1 identical over 8 bases. Trimming removed 4 bases from V and 1 base from J; junction bases left unmatched: 5. The CDR3 runs to 15 residues. CDR1 and CDR2 from the germline V gene are MNHNY and SVGAGI (reference sequence). The CDR3 coding sequence is TGTGCCAGCAGTTTTACAGGGGGAGAGAACACTGAAGCTTTCTTT. The encoded protein is CASSFTGGENTEAFF.

This clone was seen only once. This chain links TRBV28 with TRBJ2-7; TRBD1 is a possible D gene (6 bases). CDR1 is MDHEN and CDR2 is SYDVKM in the germline V gene. Trimming removed 2 bases at V and 1 base at J, with 18 bases between. The CDR3 contains 17 residues. In DNA form, the CDR3 reads TGTGCCAGCAGTTTAGGCAGTGGGGGCGTAACTTCCTACGAGCAGTACTTC. Its protein is CASSLGSGGVTSYEQYF.

V gene TRBV27 combines with J gene TRBJ2-3; TRBD2 might be the D (6 bases). The ends were cut back, 6 bases at V and 1 base at J, with 20 bases in the middle. This CDR3 spans 17 amino acids. CDR1 is MNHEY and CDR2 is SMNVEV in the germline V gene (reference sequence). The CDR3 coding sequence is TGTGCCAGCAGGCTCGGATTGGGACTGACTCGCACAGATACGCAGTATTTT. This codes for CASRLGLGLTRTDTQYF.

V usage is TRBV5-8 and J usage is TRBJ1-5; maybe TRBD1 (5 bases). The germline V gene encodes CDR1 SGHTS and CDR2 YDEGEE. The CDR3 has 19 residues. Trimming stripped 1 base from V and 3 bases from J, with 23 bases between. For the CDR3, the DNA is TGTGCCAGCAGCTTGCCCCGGGACTATAGCCGAGATACCAATCAGCCCCAGCATTTT. Residues: CASSLPRDYSRDTNQPQHF.

The CDR3 nucleotides are TGTGCCAGCAGTGACCACAACTCCGTGGGAGGTGGGTTCGGGCAGTTCTTC. It yields the protein CASSDHNSVGGGFGQFF. The rearrangement links TRBV6-4 to TRBJ2-1; tentative D call: TRBD2 (6 bases). From germline, CDR1 is MRHNA and CDR2 SNTAGT. This CDR3 is 17 amino acids long. Trimming stripped 2 bases from V and 12 bases from J, with 26 bases between.

The chain employs TRBV4-2 and TRBJ1-2; possibly TRBD1 for D (6 bases). The CDR3 contains 16 residues. V lost 1 base to trimming and J lost 8 bases, with 20 bases between them. Germline V gene lookup returns CDR1 LGHNA and CDR2 YNFKEQ. The CDR3: CASSQAFSGQLKGYTF. In nucleotides, the CDR3 is TGTGCCAGCAGCCAAGCATTTTCGGGACAACTGAAAGGCTACACCTTC.

Here the CDR3 reads CASSQENVRGTYEQYF. The CDR3 DNA follows: TGCGCCAGCAGCCAAGAGAACGTCCGGGGGACCTACGAGCAGTACTTC. The chain is built from TRBV4-1 and TRBJ2-7; perhaps TRBD2 as D (6 bases). This CDR3 comprises 16 residues. The V gene lost 0 bases and the J gene lost 2 bases, with 14 bases spanning the gap. Looked up from germline, CDR1 is MGHRA and CDR2 is YSYEKL.

This sequence joins TRBV9 and TRBJ1-1; TRBD1 aligns across 7 bases. This CDR3 is built from 14 residues. Trimming took 2 bases from V and 0 from J; bases not matched to a gene: 1. The germline V gene has CDR1 SGDLS and CDR2 YYNGEE. CDR3 protein: CASSVGQLNTEAFF. The CDR3 DNA follows: TGTGCCAGCAGCGTGGGACAGCTGAACACTGAAGCTTTCTTT.

The count of this clone is one. The chain employs TRBV19 and TRBJ1-5; 11 bases line up with TRBD1. Germline V lookup: CDR1 LNHDA, CDR2 SQIVND (reference sequence). V gave up 5 bases and J gave up 7 bases; unmatched junction bases: 10. The CDR3 covers 16 residues. CDR3 loop: CASSQIGQGAQQPQHF. The DNA of the CDR3 is TGTGCCAGTAGTCAAATCGGACAGGGGGCACAACAGCCCCAGCATTTT. The entire variable domain, with the rest obtained from reference TRBV19 and TRBJ1-5, is as follows: DGGITQSPKYLFRKEGQNVTLSCEQNLNHDAMYWYRQDPGQGLRLIYYSQIVNDFQKGDIAEGYSVSREKKESFPLTVTSAQKNPTAFYLCASSQIGQGAQQPQHFGDGTRLSIL.

The chain joins TRBV28 to TRBJ2-5; 7 bases match TRBD2. The CDR3 covers 15 residues. CDR1 is MDHEN, CDR2 SYDVKM, per germline. J lost 4 bases, V lost 5 bases, and 10 bases had no gene match. The CDR3 loop reads CASSPYGGGPETQYF. Here the CDR3 DNA reads TGTGCCAGCAGTCCGTATGGGGGAGGGCCAGAGACCCAGTACTTC.